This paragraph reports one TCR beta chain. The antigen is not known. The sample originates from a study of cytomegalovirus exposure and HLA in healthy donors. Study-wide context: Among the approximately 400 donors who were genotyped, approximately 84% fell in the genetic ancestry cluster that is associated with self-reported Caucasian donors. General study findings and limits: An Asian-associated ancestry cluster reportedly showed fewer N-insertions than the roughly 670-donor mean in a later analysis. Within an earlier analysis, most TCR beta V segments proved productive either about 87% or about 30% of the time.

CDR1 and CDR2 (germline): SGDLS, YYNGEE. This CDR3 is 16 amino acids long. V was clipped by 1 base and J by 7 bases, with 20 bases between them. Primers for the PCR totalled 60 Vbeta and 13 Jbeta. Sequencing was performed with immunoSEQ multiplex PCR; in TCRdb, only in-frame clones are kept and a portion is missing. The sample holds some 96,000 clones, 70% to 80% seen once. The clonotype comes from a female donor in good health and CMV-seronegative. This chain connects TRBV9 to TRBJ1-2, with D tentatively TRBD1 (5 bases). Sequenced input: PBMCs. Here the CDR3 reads CASSVNLPGDFFGYTF. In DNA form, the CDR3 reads TGTGCCAGCAGCGTAAATCTCCCGGGGGATTTTTTTGGCTACACCTTC. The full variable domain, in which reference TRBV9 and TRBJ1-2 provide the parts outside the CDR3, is DSGVTQTPKHLITATGQRVTLRCSPRSGDLSVYWYQQSLDQGLQFLIQYYNGEERAKGNILERFSAQQFPDLHSELNLSSLELGDSALYFCASSVNLPGDFFGYTFGSGTRLTVV.